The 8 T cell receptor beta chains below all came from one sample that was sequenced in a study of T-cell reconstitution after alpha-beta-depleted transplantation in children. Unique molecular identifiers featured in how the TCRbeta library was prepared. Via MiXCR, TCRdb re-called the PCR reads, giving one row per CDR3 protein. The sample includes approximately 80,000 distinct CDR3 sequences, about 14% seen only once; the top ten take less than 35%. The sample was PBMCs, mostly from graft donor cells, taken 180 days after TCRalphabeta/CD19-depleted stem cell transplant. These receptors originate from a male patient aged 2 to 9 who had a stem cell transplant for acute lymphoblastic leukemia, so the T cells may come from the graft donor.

CDR3: CSALRRVRNEQFF. CDR3 DNA sequence: TGCAGTGCTCTTCGCCGGGTCCGAAATGAGCAGTTCTTC. The rearrangement uses TRBV20-1 and TRBJ2-1; D gene unclear. Germline CDR1 DFQATT, CDR2 SNEGSKA (reference sequence). The CDR3 has 13 residues. Trimming shortened V by 5 bases and J by 7 bases, and 15 bases separated the two germline ends.

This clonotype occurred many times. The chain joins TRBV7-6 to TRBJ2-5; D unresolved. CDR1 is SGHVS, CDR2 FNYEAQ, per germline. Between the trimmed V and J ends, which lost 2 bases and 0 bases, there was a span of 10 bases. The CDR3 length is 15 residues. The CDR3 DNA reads TGTGCCAGCAGCTTAAGCGAAGGGTACCAAGAGACCCAGTACTTC. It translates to CASSLSEGYQETQYF.

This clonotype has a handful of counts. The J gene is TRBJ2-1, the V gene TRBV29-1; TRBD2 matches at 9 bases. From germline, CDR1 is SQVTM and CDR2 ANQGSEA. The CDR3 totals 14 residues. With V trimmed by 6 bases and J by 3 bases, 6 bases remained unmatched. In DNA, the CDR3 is TGCAGCGTCAATAGCGGGGGTTTCTACAATGAGCAGTTCTTC. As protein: CSVNSGGFYNEQFF.

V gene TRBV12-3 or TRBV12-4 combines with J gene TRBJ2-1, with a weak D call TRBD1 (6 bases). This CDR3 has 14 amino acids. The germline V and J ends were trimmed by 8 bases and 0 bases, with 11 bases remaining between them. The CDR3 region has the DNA TGTGCCAGCCACAGGGCGAGCTCCTACAATGAGCAGTTCTTC. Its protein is CASHRASSYNEQFF.

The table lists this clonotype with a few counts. The CDR3 spells CATSPRGRRSNQPQHF. In nucleotides, the CDR3 is TGTGCCACCAGTCCCCGGGGGCGTCGAAGCAATCAGCCCCAGCATTTT. The chain joins TRBV24-1 to TRBJ1-5, with D perhaps TRBD1 (6 bases). CDR1 and CDR2 from the germline V gene are KGHDR and SFDVKD. This CDR3 contains 16 residues. With 6 bases removed from V and 1 base from J, the gap between germline ends came to 15 bases.

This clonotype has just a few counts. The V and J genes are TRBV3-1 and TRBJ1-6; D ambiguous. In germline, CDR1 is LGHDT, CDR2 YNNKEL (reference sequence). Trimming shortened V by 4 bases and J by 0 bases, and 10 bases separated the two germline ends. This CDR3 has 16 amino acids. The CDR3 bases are TGTGCCAGCAGCCCTGCGGCTAGCTCCTATAATTCACCCCTCCACTTT. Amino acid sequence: CASSPAASSYNSPLHF.

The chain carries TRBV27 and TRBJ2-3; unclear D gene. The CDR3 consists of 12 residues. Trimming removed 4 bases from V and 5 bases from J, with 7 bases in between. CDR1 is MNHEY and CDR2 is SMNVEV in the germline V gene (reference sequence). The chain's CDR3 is CASSYGRDTQYF. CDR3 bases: TGTGCCAGCAGTTATGGTCGAGATACGCAGTATTTT.

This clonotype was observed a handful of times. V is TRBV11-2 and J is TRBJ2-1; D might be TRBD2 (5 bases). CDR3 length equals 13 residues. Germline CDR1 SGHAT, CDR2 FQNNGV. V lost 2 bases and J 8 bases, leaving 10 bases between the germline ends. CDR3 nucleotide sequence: TGTGCCAGCAGCTTAATCGGGGTTGATGAGCAGTTCTTC. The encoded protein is CASSLIGVDEQFF.